A selection of T cell receptor beta chains follows, all from one sample in a study of shared clonotypes between healthy human individuals. Sequencing was performed with immunoSEQ multiplex PCR; in TCRdb, only in-frame clones are kept and a portion is missing. Of hundreds of thousands of clones listed, roughly four fifths are singletons. The sequenced material came from PBMCs. These receptors were collected from a woman aged 35 to 49 in good health. Some clones in this sample may be carry-over from other donors' samples. Each CDR3 is given with its conserved first and last residue. A D gene is named only where the DNA matches it firmly. Clone sizes are given selectively: once, few, many, or a class where the clone is expanded.

abundance: NA
j_gene: TRBJ2-7
len: 14
d_gene: NA
v_gene: TRBV6-5
CDR3aa: CASSYSESLYEQYF
CDR3nt: TGTGCCAGCAGTTACTCGGAGAGTCTCTACGAGCAGTACTTC

abundance: once
j_gene: TRBJ2-3
len: 13
d_gene: NA
v_gene: TRBV19
CDR3aa: CASSIMRTDTQYF
CDR3nt: TGTGCCAGTAGTATCATGCGCACAGATACGCAGTATTTT

abundance: NA
j_gene: TRBJ2-7
len: 16
d_gene: NA
v_gene: TRBV11-2
CDR3aa: CASSPNRRAGGYEQYF
CDR3nt: TGTGCCAGCAGCCCGAATCGGAGGGCCGGAGGCTACGAGCAGTACTTC

abundance: few
j_gene: TRBJ1-2
len: 14
d_gene: TRBD1
v_gene: TRBV5-1
CDR3aa: CASSGSGGGYGYTF
CDR3nt: TGCGCCAGCAGCGGATCAGGGGGCGGCTATGGCTACACCTTC

abundance: once
j_gene: TRBJ2-2
len: 17
d_gene: NA
v_gene: TRBV28
CDR3aa: CASSLGWDGANTGELFF
CDR3nt: TGTGCCAGCAGTTTAGGCTGGGACGGAGCGAACACCGGGGAGCTGTTTTTT

abundance: NA
j_gene: TRBJ2-1
len: 13
d_gene: NA
v_gene: TRBV19
CDR3aa: CASSLSTYNEQFF
CDR3nt: TGTGCCAGTAGTCTGTCGACCTACAATGAGCAGTTCTTC

abundance: NA
j_gene: TRBJ1-1
len: 12
d_gene: TRBD1
v_gene: TRBV7-9
CDR3aa: CASSTGTAKAFF
CDR3nt: TGTGCCAGCAGCACCGGGACAGCTAAAGCTTTCTTT

abundance: NA
j_gene: TRBJ2-3
len: 13
d_gene: NA
v_gene: TRBV18
CDR3aa: CASSQTDTDTQYF
CDR3nt: TGTGCCAGCTCTCAAACAGACACAGATACGCAGTATTTT

abundance: few
j_gene: TRBJ2-7
len: 13
d_gene: NA
v_gene: TRBV10-1
CDR3aa: CASNPGISYEQYF
CDR3nt: TGCGCCAGCAATCCCGGGATCAGCTACGAGCAGTACTTC

abundance: NA
j_gene: TRBJ2-1
len: 13
d_gene: NA
v_gene: TRBV19
CDR3aa: CASSSELVNEQFF
CDR3nt: TGTGCCAGTAGTTCGGAACTAGTCAATGAGCAGTTCTTC

abundance: once
j_gene: TRBJ2-1
len: 12
d_gene: NA
v_gene: TRBV2
CDR3aa: CASGQKGNEQFF
CDR3nt: TGTGCCAGCGGCCAGAAGGGGAATGAGCAGTTCTTC

abundance: NA
j_gene: TRBJ1-1
len: 13
d_gene: NA
v_gene: TRBV29-1
CDR3aa: CSVEVRRDTEAFF
CDR3nt: TGCAGCGTTGAAGTCCGACGGGACACTGAAGCTTTCTTT

abundance: few
j_gene: TRBJ1-2
len: 10
d_gene: NA
v_gene: TRBV20-1
CDR3aa: CSAMEYGYTF
CDR3nt: TGCAGTGCCATGGAGTATGGCTACACCTTC

abundance: NA
j_gene: TRBJ2-5
len: 17
d_gene: TRBD2
v_gene: TRBV4-3
CDR3aa: CASSQDRQTSAPETQYF
CDR3nt: TGCGCCAGCAGCCAAGATCGTCAAACTAGCGCCCCGGAGACCCAGTACTTC

abundance: few
j_gene: TRBJ2-7
len: 17
d_gene: TRBD2
v_gene: TRBV7-9
CDR3aa: CASSSRTSGRVNYEQYF
CDR3nt: TGTGCCAGCAGCTCACGGACTAGCGGGAGGGTTAACTACGAGCAGTACTTC

abundance: once
j_gene: TRBJ1-2
len: 12
d_gene: NA
v_gene: TRBV28
CDR3aa: CASRGHNYGYTF
CDR3nt: TGTGCCAGCAGGGGACACAACTATGGCTACACCTTC

abundance: NA
j_gene: TRBJ2-1
len: 15
d_gene: TRBD2
v_gene: TRBV28
CDR3aa: CASSLSPGLVDEQFF
CDR3nt: TGTGCCAGCAGTTTGAGCCCGGGACTAGTGGATGAGCAGTTCTTC

abundance: NA
j_gene: TRBJ2-7
len: 14
d_gene: NA
v_gene: TRBV4-2
CDR3aa: CASSHPLPPYEQYF
CDR3nt: TGTGCCAGCAGCCACCCCCTCCCCCCCTACGAGCAGTACTTC

abundance: NA
j_gene: TRBJ1-2
len: 13
d_gene: TRBD1
v_gene: TRBV6-5
CDR3aa: CASRGQANYGYTF
CDR3nt: TGTGCCAGCAGAGGACAGGCGAACTATGGCTACACCTTC

abundance: NA
j_gene: TRBJ2-5
len: 15
d_gene: TRBD1
v_gene: TRBV5-1
CDR3aa: CASSLIGQGQETQYF
CDR3nt: TGCGCCAGCAGCTTGATCGGACAGGGCCAAGAGACCCAGTACTTC

abundance: few
j_gene: TRBJ1-2
len: 13
d_gene: NA
v_gene: TRBV11-2
CDR3aa: CASSFGANYGYTF
CDR3nt: TGTGCCAGCAGCTTTGGAGCCAACTATGGCTACACCTTC

abundance: NA
j_gene: TRBJ2-6
len: 17
d_gene: NA
v_gene: TRBV7-3
CDR3aa: CASSPSRTSSGANVLTF
CDR3nt: TGTGCCAGCAGCCCATCCCGGACAAGCTCTGGGGCCAACGTCCTGACTTTC

abundance: NA
j_gene: TRBJ1-1
len: 15
d_gene: NA
v_gene: TRBV5-1
CDR3aa: CASSLSPGTNTEAFF
CDR3nt: TGCGCCAGCAGCCTCAGTCCCGGGACGAACACTGAAGCTTTCTTT

abundance: NA
j_gene: TRBJ2-5
len: 14
d_gene: NA
v_gene: TRBV4-3
CDR3aa: CASSIRTDYVTQYF
CDR3nt: TGCGCCAGCAGCATACGGACCGATTATGTGACCCAGTACTTC

abundance: once
j_gene: TRBJ2-1
len: 15
d_gene: TRBD2
v_gene: TRBV27
CDR3aa: CASSPGTSGSNEQFF
CDR3nt: TGTGCCAGCAGTCCCGGGACTAGCGGGAGTAATGAGCAGTTCTTC

abundance: NA
j_gene: TRBJ2-3
len: 13
d_gene: NA
v_gene: TRBV7-9
CDR3aa: CASSETSTDTQYF
CDR3nt: TGTGCCAGCAGCGAAACTAGCACAGATACGCAGTATTTT

abundance: once
j_gene: TRBJ2-3
len: 13
d_gene: NA
v_gene: TRBV19
CDR3aa: CASNEGLADTQYF
CDR3nt: TGTGCCAGTAATGAGGGGTTAGCAGATACGCAGTATTTT

abundance: NA
j_gene: TRBJ2-3
len: 14
d_gene: TRBD2
v_gene: TRBV10-3
CDR3aa: CAIGLAGGTDTQYF
CDR3nt: TGTGCCATCGGGCTAGCGGGGGGCACAGATACGCAGTATTTT

abundance: NA
j_gene: TRBJ2-3
len: 16
d_gene: TRBD1
v_gene: TRBV7-3
CDR3aa: CASSLSPAGGRDTQYF
CDR3nt: TGTGCCAGCAGCTTATCCCCTGCAGGGGGCAGAGATACGCAGTATTTT

abundance: NA
j_gene: TRBJ2-7
len: 14
d_gene: TRBD2
v_gene: TRBV19
CDR3aa: CASSFSGSVYEQYF
CDR3nt: TGTGCCAGTAGTTTTAGCGGGAGTGTGTACGAGCAGTACTTC

abundance: NA
j_gene: TRBJ2-3
len: 15
d_gene: NA
v_gene: TRBV5-1
CDR3aa: CASSPSADDTDTQYF
CDR3nt: TGCGCCAGCAGCCCCTCAGCGGATGACACAGATACGCAGTATTTT

abundance: NA
j_gene: TRBJ2-7
len: 12
d_gene: NA
v_gene: TRBV14
CDR3aa: CASSADGYEQYF
CDR3nt: TGTGCCAGCAGCGCTGATGGTTACGAGCAGTACTTC

abundance: NA
j_gene: TRBJ2-3
len: 18
d_gene: NA
v_gene: TRBV9
CDR3aa: CASSVVGSPGLSTDTQYF
CDR3nt: TGTGCCAGCAGCGTAGTGGGAAGTCCGGGACTCAGCACAGATACGCAGTATTTT

abundance: NA
j_gene: TRBJ1-5
len: 13
d_gene: NA
v_gene: TRBV13
CDR3aa: CASSLRGGQPQHF
CDR3nt: TGTGCCAGCAGCTTAAGAGGGGGTCAGCCCCAGCATTTT

abundance: NA
j_gene: TRBJ1-1
len: 14
d_gene: TRBD1
v_gene: TRBV30
CDR3aa: CAWVPSGGRTEAFF
CDR3nt: TGTGCCTGGGTTCCCTCAGGGGGACGGACTGAAGCTTTCTTT

abundance: NA
j_gene: TRBJ2-7
len: 15
d_gene: TRBD1
v_gene: TRBV7-6
CDR3aa: CASSIGQGAIYEQYF
CDR3nt: TGTGCCAGCAGCATAGGACAGGGGGCAATCTACGAGCAGTACTTC